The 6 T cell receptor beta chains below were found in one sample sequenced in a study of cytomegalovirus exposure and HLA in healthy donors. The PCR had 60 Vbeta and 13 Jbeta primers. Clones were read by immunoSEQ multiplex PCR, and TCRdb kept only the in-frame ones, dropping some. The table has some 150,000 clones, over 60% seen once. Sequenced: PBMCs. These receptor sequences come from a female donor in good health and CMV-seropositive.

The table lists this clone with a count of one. Here the CDR3 reads CASSVEIGGGTDTQYF. CDR3 coding DNA: TGTGCCAGCAGCGTAGAGATAGGCGGGGGCACAGATACGCAGTATTTT. V gene TRBV9 combines with J gene TRBJ2-3; TRBD2 might be the D (6 bases). V shed 0 bases and J shed 1 base, with 12 bases lying between them. There are 16 residues in the CDR3. The germline CDR1 and CDR2 sequences are SGDLS and YYNGEE.

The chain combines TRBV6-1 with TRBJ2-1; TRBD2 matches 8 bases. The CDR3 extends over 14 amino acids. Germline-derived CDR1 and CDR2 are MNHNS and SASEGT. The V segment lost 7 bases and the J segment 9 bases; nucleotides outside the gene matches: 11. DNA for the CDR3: TGTGCCAGCACCCCCAGCGGGAGTAGATTTGAGCAGTTCTTC. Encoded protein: CASTPSGSRFEQFF.

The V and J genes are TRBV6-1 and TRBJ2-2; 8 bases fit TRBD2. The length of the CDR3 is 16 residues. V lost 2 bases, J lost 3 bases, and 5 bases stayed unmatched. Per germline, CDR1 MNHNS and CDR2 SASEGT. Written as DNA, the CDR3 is TGTGCCAGCAGTGAACGGGGCGGGGGGTACACCGGGGAGCTGTTTTTT. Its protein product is CASSERGGGYTGELFF.

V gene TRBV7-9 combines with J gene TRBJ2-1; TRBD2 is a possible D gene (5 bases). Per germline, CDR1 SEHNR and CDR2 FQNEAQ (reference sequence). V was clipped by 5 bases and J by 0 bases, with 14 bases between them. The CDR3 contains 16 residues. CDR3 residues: CASSATRAGSYNEQFF. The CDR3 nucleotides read TGTGCCAGCAGCGCCACCCGCGCGGGCTCCTACAATGAGCAGTTCTTC.

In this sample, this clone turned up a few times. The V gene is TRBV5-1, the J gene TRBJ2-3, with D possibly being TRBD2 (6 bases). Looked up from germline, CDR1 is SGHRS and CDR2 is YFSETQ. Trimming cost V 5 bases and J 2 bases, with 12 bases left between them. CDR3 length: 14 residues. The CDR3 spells CASRTAGHTDTQYF. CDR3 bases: TGCGCCAGCAGGACAGCGGGCCACACAGATACGCAGTATTTT.

CDR3 DNA: TGTGCCAGCAGTCCGCCCATTGACAGGGGGCGCAGCACTGAAGCTTTCTTT. It is translated as CASSPPIDRGRSTEAFF. The chain employs TRBV28 and TRBJ1-1; 10 bases align to TRBD1. Germline V CDR1 and CDR2: MDHEN, SYDVKM. The CDR3 extends over 17 amino acids. Trimming removed 5 bases from V and 4 bases from J; junction bases left unmatched: 13. Looking up the rest from reference TRBV28 and TRBJ1-1 gives the full variable domain: DVKVTQSSRYLVKRTGEKVFLECVQDMDHENMFWYRQDPGLGLRLIYFSYDVKMKEKGDIPEGYSVSREKKERFSLILESASTNQTSMYLCASSPPIDRGRSTEAFFGQGTRLTVV.